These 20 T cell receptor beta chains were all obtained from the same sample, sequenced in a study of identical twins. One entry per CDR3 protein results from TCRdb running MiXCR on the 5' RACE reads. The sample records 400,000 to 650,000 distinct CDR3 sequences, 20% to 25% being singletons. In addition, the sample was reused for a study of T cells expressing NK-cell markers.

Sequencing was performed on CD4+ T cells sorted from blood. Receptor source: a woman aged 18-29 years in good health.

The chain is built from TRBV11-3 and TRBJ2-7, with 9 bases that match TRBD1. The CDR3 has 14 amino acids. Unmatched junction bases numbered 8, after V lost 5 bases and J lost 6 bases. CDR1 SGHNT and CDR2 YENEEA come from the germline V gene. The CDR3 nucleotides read TGTGCCAGCAGCGCCGGGACAGGGAGGGGCGAGCAGTACTTC. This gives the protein CASSAGTGRGEQYF.

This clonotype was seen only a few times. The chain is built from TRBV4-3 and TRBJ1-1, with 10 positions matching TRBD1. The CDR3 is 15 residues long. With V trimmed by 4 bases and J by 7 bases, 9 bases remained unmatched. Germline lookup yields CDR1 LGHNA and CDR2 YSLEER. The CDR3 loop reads CASSPGAGQGNEAFF. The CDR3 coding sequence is TGCGCCAGCAGCCCGGGCGCGGGACAGGGGAATGAAGCTTTCTTT.

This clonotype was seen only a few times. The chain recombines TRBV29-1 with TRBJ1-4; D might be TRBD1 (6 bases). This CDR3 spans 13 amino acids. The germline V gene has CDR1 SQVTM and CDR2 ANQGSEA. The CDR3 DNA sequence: TGCAGTTCCGGAGGCAGGGGAAATGAAAAACTGTTTTTT. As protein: CSSGGRGNEKLFF. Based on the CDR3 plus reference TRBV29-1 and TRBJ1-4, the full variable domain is SAVISQKPSRDICQRGTSLTIQCQVDSQVTMMFWYRQQPGQSLTLIATANQGSEATYESGFVIDKFPISRPNLTFSTLTVSNMSPEDSSIYLCSSGGRGNEKLFFGSGTQLSVL.

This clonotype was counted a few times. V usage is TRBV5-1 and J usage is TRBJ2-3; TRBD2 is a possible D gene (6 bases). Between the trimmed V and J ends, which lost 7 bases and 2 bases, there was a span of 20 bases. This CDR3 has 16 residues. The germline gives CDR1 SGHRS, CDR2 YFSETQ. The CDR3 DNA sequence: TGCGCCAGCTTTGTCGGCTTGTCGGGGGACACAGATACGCAGTATTTT. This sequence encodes CASFVGLSGDTDTQYF.

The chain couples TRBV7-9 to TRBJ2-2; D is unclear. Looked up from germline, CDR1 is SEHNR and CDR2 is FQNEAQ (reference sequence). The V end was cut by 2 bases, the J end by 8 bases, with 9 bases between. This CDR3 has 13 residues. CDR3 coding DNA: TGTGCCAGCAGCTTAATGTCTGCAGGGGAGCTGTTTTTT. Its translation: CASSLMSAGELFF.

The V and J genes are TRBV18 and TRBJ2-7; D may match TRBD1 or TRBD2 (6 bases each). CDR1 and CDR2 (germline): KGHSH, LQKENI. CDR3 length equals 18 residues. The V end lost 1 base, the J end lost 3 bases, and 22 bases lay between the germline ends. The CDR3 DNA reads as TGTGCCAGCTCACCACGTTGGGAAGGGGGGACCCTTGGCTACGAGCAGTACTTC. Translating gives CASSPRWEGGTLGYEQYF.

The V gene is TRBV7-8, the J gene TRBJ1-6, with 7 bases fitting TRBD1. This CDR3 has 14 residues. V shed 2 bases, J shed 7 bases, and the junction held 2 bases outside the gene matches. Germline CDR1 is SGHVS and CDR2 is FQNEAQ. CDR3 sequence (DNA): TGTGCCAGCAGCTTAAGCAGGGGGAATTCACCCCTCCACTTT. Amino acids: CASSLSRGNSPLHF.

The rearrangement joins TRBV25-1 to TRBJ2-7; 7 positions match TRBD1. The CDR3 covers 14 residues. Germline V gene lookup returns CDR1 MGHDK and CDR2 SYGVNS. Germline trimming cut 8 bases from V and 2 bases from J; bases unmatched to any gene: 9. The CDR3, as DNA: TGTGCCAGCGAAAGGGCAGGGACAGCCTACGAGCAGTACTTC. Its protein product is CASERAGTAYEQYF.

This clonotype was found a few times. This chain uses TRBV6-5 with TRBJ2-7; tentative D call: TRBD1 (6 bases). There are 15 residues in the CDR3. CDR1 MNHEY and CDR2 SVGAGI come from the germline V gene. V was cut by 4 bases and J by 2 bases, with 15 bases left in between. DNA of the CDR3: TGTGCCAGCAGTTCTCCAGGGGAAGGGGCCTACGAGCAGTACTTC. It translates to CASSSPGEGAYEQYF.

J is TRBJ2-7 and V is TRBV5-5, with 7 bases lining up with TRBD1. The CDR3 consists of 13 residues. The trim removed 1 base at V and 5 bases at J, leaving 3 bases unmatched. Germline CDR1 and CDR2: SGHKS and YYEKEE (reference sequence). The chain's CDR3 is CASSLYRGHEQYF. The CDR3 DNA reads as TGTGCCAGCAGCTTGTATAGGGGGCACGAGCAGTACTTC.

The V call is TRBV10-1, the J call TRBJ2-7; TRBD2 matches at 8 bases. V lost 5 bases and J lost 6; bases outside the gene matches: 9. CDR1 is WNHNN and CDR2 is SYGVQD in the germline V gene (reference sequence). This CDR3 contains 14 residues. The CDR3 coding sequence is TGCGCCAGCAGTAAGCGAGCGGGAGAAGGCGAGCAGTACTTC. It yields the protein CASSKRAGEGEQYF.

The DNA of the CDR3 is TGTGCCAGCAGCTTAACAGGGACCAACGTCCTGACTTTC. Protein sequence: CASSLTGTNVLTF. This chain joins TRBV5-6 and TRBJ2-6, with a weak D call TRBD1 (6 bases). Germline lookup yields CDR1 SGHDT and CDR2 YYEEEE. V lost 2 bases, J lost 8 bases, and 8 bases lay in between. The CDR3 extends over 13 amino acids.

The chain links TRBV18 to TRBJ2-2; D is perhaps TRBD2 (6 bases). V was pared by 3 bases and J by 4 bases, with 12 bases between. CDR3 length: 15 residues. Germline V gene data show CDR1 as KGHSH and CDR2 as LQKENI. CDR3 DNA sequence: TGTGCCAGCTCACCTGAGAGGGGAGGCACCGGGGAGCTGTTTTTT. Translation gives CASSPERGGTGELFF.

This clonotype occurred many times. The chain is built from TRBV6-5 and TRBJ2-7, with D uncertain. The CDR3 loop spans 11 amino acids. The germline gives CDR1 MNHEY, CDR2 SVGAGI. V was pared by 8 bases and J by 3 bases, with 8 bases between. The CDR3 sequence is CASYSGYEQYF. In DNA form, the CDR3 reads TGTGCCAGCTACTCGGGCTACGAGCAGTACTTC.

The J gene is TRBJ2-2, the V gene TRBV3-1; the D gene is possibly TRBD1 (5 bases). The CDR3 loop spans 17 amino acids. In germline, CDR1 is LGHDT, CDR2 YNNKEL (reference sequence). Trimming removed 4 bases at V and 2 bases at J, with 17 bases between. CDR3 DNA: TGTGCCAGCAGCCTTAGAAGCAGGGATTACAACACCGGGGAGCTGTTTTTT. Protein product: CASSLRSRDYNTGELFF.

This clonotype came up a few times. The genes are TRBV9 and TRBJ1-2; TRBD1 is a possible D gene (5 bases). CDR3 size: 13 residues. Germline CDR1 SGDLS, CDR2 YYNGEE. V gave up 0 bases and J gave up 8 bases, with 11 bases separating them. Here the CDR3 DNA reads TGTGCCAGCAGCGTAGGAGGGACCGGAGGCTACACCTTC. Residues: CASSVGGTGGYTF.

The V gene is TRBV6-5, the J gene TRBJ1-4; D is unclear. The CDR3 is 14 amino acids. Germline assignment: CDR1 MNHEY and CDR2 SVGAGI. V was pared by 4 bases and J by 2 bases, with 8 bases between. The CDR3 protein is CASSSPGTNEKLFF. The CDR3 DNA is TGTGCCAGCAGTTCCCCCGGGACTAATGAAAAACTGTTTTTT.

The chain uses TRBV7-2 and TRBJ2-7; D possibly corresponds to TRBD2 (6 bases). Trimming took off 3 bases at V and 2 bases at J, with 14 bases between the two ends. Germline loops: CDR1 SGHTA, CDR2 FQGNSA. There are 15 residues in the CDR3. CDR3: CASSFLRGLAYEQYF. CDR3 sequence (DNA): TGTGCCAGCAGCTTTCTCCGGGGACTGGCCTACGAGCAGTACTTC.

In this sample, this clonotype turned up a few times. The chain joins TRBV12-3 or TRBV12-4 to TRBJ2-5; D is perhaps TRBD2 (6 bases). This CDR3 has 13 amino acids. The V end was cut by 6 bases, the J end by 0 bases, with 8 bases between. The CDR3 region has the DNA TGTGCCAGCAGGCGGGGAAACCAAGAGACCCAGTACTTC. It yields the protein CASRRGNQETQYF.

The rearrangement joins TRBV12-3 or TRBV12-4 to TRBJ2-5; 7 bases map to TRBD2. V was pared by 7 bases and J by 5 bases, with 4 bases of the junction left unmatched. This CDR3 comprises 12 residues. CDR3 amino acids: CASTEGGETQYF. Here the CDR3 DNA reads TGTGCCAGCACCGAGGGAGGGGAGACCCAGTACTTC.